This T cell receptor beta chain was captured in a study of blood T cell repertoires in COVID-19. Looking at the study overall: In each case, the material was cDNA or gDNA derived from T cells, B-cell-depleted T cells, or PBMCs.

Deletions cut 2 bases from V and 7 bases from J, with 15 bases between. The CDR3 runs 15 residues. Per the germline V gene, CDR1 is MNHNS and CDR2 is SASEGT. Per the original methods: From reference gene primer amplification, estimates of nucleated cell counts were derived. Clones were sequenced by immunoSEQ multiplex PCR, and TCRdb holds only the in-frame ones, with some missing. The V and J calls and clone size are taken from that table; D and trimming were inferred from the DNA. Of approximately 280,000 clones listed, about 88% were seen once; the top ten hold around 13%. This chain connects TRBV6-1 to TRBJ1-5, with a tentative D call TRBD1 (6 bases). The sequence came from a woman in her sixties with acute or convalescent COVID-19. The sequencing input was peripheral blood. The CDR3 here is CASSEKTGRGQPQHF. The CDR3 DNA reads TGTGCCAGCAGTGAAAAAACAGGGCGGGGGCAGCCCCAGCATTTT.